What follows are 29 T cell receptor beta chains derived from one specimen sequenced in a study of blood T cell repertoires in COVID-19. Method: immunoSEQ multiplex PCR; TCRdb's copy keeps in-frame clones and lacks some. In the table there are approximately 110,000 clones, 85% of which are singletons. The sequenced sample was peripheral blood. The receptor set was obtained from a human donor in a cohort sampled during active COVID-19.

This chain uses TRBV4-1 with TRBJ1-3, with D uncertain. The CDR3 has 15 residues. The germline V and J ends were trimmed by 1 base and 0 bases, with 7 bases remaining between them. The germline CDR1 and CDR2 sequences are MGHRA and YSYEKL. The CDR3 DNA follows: TGCGCCAGCAGCCAAGTTGCAGGCTCTGGAAACACCATATATTTT. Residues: CASSQVAGSGNTIYF.

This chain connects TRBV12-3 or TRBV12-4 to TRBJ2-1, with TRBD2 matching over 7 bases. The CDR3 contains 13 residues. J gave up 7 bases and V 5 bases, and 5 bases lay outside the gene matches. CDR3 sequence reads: CASSPRTRNEQFF. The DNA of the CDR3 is TGTGCCAGCAGTCCCCGGACTAGGAATGAGCAGTTCTTC.

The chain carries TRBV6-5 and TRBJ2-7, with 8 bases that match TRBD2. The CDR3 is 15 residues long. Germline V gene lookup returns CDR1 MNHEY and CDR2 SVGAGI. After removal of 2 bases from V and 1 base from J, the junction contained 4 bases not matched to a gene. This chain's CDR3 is CASSYKRGPSYEQYF. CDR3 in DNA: TGTGCCAGCAGTTACAAGCGGGGGCCGTCCTACGAGCAGTACTTC.

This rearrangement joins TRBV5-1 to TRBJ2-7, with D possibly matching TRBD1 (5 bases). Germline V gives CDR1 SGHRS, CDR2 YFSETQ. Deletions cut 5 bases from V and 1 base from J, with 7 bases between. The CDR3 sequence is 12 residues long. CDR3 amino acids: CASSRGSYEQYF. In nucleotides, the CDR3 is TGCGCCAGCAGTAGGGGTTCCTACGAGCAGTACTTC. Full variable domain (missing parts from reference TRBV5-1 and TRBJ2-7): KAGVTQTPRYLIKTRGQQVTLSCSPISGHRSVSWYQQTPGQGLQFLFEYFSETQRNKGNFPGRFSGRQFSNSRSEMNVSTLELGDSALYLCASSRGSYEQYFGPGTRLTVT.

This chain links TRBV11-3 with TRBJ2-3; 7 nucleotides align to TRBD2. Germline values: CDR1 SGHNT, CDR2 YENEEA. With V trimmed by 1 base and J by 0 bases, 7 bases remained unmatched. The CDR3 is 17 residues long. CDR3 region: CASSLGGGDSSTDTQYF. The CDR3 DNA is TGTGCCAGCAGCTTAGGGGGGGGAGATTCCAGCACAGATACGCAGTATTTT.

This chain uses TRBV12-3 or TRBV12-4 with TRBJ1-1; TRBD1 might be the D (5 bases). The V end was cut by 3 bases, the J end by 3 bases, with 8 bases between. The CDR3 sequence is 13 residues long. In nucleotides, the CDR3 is TGTGCCAGCAGTTTGTGGGGGGACACTGAAGCTTTCTTT. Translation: CASSLWGDTEAFF.

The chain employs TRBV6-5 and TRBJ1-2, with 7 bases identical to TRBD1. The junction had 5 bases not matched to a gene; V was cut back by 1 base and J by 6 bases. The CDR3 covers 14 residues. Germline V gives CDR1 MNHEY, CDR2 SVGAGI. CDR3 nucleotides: TGTGCCAGCAGTTACTTGGCCAGGGGGGATGGCTACACCTTC. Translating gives CASSYLARGDGYTF.

The CDR3 is CATRPPGQPQHF. The CDR3 bases are TGTGCCACCAGACCACCTGGCCAGCCCCAGCATTTT. The chain links TRBV6-5 to TRBJ1-5, with unresolved D. The CDR3 is 12 residues long. The germline V gene has CDR1 MNHEY and CDR2 SVGAGI. V lost 10 bases and J lost 7, with 14 bases in between.

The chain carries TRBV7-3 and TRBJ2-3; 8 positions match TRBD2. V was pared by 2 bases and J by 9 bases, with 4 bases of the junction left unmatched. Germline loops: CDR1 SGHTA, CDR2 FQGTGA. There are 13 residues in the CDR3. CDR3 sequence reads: CASSLRGGSTQYF. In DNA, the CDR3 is TGTGCCAGCAGCTTACGGGGGGGCAGCACGCAGTATTTT.

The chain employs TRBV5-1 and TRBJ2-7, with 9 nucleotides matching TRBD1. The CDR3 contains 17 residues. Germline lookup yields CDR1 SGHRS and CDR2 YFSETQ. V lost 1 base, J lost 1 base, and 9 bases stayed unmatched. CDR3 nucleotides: TGCGCCAGCAGCTTGACTGGGACAGGGCCATTTTCCTACGAGCAGTACTTC. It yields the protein CASSLTGTGPFSYEQYF.

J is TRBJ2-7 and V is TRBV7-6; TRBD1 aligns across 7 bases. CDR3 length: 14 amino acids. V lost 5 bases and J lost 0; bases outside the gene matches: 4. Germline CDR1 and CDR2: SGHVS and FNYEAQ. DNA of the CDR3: TGTGCCAGCAGCCATCGGGACAGCTCCTACGAGCAGTACTTC. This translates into CASSHRDSSYEQYF. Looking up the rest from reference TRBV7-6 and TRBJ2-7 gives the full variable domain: GAGVSQSPRYKVTKRGQDVALRCDPISGHVSLYWYRQALGQGPEFLTYFNYEAQQDKSGLPNDRFSAERPEGSISTLTIQRTEQRDSAMYRCASSHRDSSYEQYFGPGTRLTVT.

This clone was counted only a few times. The CDR3 sequence: CASSLDRDYEQYF. In nucleotides, the CDR3 is TGTGCCAGCAGCTTAGACAGGGACTACGAGCAGTACTTC. The genes are TRBV11-2 and TRBJ2-7; D possibly corresponds to TRBD1 (5 bases). The CDR3 is 13 amino acids. Per the germline V gene, CDR1 is SGHAT and CDR2 is FQNNGV. Trimming stripped 0 bases from V and 3 bases from J, with 6 bases between.

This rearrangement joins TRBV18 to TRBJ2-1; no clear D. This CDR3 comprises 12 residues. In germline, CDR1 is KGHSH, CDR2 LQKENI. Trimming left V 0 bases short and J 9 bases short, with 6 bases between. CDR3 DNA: TGTGCCAGCTCACCACCGGCCACTGAGCAGTTCTTC. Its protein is CASSPPATEQFF.

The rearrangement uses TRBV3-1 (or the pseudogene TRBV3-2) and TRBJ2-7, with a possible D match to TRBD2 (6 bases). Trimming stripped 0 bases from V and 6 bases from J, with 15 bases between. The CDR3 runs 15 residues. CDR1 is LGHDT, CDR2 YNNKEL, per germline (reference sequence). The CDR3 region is CASSQEWDLGGEQYF. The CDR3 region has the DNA TGTGCCAGCAGCCAAGAGTGGGACCTGGGAGGCGAGCAGTACTTC.

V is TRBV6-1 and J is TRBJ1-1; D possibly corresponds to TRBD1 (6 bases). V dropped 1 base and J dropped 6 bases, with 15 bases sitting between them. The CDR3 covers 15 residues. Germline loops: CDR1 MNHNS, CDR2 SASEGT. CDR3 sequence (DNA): TGTGCCAGCAGTGAAGAAGACAGGCGGGGGGCTGAAGCTTTCTTT. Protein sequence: CASSEEDRRGAEAFF.

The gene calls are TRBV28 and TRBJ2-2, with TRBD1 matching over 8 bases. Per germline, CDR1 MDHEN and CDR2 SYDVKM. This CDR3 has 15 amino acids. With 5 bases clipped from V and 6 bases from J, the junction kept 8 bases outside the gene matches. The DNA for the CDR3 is TGTGCCAGCAGTAGTGGACAGGGATGGCCCGGGGAGCTGTTTTTT. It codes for CASSSGQGWPGELFF.

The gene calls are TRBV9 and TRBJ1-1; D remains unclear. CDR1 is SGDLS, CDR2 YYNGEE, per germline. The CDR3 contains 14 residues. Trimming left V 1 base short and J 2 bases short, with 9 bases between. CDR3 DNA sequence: TGTGCCAGCAGCGTAAATCCCAAAAACACTGAAGCTTTCTTT. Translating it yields CASSVNPKNTEAFF.

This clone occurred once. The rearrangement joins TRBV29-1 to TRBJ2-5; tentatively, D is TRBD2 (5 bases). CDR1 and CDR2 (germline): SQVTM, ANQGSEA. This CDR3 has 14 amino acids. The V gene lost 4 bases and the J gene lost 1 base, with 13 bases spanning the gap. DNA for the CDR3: TGCAGCGTTGGTATTTGGGCGGGCCAAGAGACCCAGTACTTC. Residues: CSVGIWAGQETQYF.

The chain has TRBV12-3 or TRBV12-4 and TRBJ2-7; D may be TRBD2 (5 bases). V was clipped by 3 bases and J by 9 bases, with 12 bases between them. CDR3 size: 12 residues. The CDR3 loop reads CASSFSVEAQYF. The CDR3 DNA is TGTGCCAGCAGTTTTTCTGTGGAGGCGCAGTACTTC.

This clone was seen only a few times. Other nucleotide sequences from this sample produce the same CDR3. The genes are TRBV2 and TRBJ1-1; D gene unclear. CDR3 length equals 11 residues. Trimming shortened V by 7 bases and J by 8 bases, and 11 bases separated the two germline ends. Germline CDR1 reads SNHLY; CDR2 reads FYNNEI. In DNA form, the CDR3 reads TGTGCCAGCACCGGCGGCCGGGAAGCTTTCTTT. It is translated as CASTGGREAFF. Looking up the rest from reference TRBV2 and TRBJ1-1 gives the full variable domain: EPEVTQTPSHQVTQMGQEVILRCVPISNHLYFYWYRQILGQKVEFLVSFYNNEISEKSEIFDDQFSVERPDGSNFTLKIRSTKLEDSAMYFCASTGGREAFFGQGTRLTVV.

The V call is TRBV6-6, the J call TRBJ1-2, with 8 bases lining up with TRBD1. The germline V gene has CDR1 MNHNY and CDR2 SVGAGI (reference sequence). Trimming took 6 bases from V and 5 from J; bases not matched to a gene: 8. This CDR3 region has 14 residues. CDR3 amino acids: CASSPQQGEYGYTF. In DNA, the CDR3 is TGTGCCAGCAGCCCCCAACAGGGGGAATATGGCTACACCTTC.

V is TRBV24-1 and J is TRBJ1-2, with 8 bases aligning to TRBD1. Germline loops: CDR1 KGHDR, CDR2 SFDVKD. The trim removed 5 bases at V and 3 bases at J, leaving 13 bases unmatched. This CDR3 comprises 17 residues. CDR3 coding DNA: TGTGCCACCAGTGCTGCCCAGGGGGCGTTCCCTCACTATGGCTACACCTTC. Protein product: CATSAAQGAFPHYGYTF.

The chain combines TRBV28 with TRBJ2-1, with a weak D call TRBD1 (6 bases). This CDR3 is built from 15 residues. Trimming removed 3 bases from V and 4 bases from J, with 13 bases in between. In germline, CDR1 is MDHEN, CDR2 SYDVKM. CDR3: CASSFPAGVYNEQFF. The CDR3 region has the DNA TGTGCCAGCAGTTTTCCGGCAGGGGTTTACAATGAGCAGTTCTTC.

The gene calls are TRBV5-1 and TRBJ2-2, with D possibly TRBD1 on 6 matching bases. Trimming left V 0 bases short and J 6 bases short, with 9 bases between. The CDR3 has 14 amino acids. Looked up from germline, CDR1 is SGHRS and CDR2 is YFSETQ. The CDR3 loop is CASSLVQGPGELFF. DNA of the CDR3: TGCGCCAGCAGCTTGGTGCAGGGGCCCGGGGAGCTGTTTTTT.

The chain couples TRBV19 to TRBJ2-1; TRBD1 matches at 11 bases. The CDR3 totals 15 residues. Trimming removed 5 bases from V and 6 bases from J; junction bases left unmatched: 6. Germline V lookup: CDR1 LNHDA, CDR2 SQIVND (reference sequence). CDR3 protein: CASSPSGQGVNEQFF. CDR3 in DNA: TGTGCCAGTAGTCCATCGGGACAGGGGGTCAATGAGCAGTTCTTC.

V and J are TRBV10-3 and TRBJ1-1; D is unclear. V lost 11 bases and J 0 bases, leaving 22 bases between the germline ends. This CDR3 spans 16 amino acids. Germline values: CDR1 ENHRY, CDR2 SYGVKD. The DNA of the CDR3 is TGTGCCCACAGCCCCAACATCGCAGCCATGAACACTGAAGCTTTCTTT. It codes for CAHSPNIAAMNTEAFF.

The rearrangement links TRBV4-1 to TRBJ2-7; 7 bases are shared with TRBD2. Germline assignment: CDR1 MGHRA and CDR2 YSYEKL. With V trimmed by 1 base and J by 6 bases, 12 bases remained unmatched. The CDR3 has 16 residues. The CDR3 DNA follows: TGCGCCAGCAGCCAAGCGGGGGGACGGATCATACCCGAGCAGTACTTC. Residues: CASSQAGGRIIPEQYF.

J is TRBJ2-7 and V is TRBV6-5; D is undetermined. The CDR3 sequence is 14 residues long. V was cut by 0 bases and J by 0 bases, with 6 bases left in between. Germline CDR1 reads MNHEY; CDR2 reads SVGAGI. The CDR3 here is CASSYSSVSYEQYF. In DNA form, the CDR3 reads TGTGCCAGCAGTTACTCGAGCGTCTCCTACGAGCAGTACTTC.

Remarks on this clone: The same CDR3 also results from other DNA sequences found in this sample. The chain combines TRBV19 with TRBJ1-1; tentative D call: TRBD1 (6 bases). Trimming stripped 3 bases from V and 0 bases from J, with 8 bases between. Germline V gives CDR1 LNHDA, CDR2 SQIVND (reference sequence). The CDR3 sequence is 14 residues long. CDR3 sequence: CASSIGQMNTEAFF. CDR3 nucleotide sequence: TGTGCCAGTAGTATCGGACAGATGAACACTGAAGCTTTCTTT.